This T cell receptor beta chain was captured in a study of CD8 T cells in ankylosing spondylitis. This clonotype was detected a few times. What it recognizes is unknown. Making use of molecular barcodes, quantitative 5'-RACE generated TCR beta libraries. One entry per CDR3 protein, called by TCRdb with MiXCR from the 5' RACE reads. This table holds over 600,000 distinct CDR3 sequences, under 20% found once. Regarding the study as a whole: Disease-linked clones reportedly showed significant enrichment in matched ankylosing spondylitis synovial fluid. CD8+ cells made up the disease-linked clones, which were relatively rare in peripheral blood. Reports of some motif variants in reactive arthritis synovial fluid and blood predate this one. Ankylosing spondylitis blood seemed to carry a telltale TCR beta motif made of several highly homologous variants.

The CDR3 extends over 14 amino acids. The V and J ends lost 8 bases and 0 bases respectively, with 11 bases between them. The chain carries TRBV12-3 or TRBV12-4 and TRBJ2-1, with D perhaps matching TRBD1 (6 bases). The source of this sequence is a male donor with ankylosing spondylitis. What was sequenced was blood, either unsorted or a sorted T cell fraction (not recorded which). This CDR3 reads CASSRGPSYNEQFF. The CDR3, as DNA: TGTGCCAGCTCCAGGGGACCCTCCTACAATGAGCAGTTCTTC.